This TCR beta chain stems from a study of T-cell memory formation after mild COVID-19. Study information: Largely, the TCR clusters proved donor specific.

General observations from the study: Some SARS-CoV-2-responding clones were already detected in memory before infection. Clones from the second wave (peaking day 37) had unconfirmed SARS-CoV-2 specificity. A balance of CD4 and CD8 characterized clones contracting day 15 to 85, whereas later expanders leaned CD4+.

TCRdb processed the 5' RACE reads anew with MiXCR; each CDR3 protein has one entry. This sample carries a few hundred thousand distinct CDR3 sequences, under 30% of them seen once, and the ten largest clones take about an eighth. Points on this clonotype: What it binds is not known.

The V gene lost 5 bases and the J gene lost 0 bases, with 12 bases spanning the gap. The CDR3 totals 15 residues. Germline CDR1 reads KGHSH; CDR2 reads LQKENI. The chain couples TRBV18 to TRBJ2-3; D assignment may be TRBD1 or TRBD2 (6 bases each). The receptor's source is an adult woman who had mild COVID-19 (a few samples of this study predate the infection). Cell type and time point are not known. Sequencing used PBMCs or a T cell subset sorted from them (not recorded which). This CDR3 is CASSTRGPSTDTQYF. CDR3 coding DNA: TGTGCCAGCTCAACACGGGGGCCCAGCACAGATACGCAGTATTTT.